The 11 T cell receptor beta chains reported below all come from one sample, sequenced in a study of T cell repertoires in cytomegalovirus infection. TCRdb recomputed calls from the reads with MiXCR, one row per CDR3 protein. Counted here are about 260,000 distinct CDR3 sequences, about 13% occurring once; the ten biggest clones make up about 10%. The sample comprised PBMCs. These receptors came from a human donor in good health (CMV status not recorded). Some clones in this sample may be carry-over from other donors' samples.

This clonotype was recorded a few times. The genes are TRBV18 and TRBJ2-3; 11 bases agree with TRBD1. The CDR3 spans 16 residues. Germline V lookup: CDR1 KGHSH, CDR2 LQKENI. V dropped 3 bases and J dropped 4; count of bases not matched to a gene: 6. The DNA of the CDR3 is TGTGCCAGCTCACCGGGGACAGGGGGACTCGCAGATACGCAGTATTTT. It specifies CASSPGTGGLADTQYF.

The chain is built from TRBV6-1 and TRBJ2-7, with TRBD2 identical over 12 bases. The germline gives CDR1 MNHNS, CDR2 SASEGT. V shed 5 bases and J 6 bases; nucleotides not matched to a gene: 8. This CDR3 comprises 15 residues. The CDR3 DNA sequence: TGTGCCAGCAGTCGCTCACTAGCGGGAGGATCCGAGCAGTACTTC. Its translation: CASSRSLAGGSEQYF.

The CDR3 nucleotides read TGTGCCAGCAGTCCCGGACAGTTTTTCGCTGAAGCTTTCTTT. Its translation is CASSPGQFFAEAFF. The rearrangement joins TRBV12-3 or TRBV12-4 to TRBJ1-1; TRBD1 might be the D (6 bases). V was shortened by 5 bases and J by 6 bases, with 16 bases between the two germline ends. This CDR3 has 14 residues.

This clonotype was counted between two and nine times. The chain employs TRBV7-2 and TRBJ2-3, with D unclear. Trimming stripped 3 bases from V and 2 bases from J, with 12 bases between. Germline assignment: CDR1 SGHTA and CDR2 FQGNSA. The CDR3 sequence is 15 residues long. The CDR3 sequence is CASSFNSRFTDTQYF. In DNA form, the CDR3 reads TGTGCCAGCAGCTTTAATAGTCGGTTCACAGATACGCAGTATTTT.

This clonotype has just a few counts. This chain's CDR3 is CASSQDPDAGRDLDGYTF. The CDR3 coding sequence is TGCGCCAGCAGCCAAGATCCCGACGCTGGAAGGGATCTGGATGGCTACACCTTC. This sequence joins TRBV4-1 and TRBJ1-2; D unclear. The germline gives CDR1 MGHRA, CDR2 YSYEKL. The CDR3 runs 18 residues. V lost 0 bases, J lost 6 bases, and 23 bases lay in between.

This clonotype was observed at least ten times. For the CDR3, the DNA is TGTGCCAGTGGGCAGGAGGGACGCAATCAGCCCCAGCATTTT. Its protein product is CASGQEGRNQPQHF. The V gene is TRBV19, the J gene TRBJ1-5; D might be TRBD1 (5 bases). Trimming left V 8 bases short and J 2 bases short, with 13 bases between. The CDR3 is 14 residues long. The germline V gene has CDR1 LNHDA and CDR2 SQIVND (reference sequence).

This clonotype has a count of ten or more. In nucleotides, the CDR3 is TGTGCCAGCAGTCGGATAGGAAAGACCCAGTACTTC. It is translated as CASSRIGKTQYF. This sequence joins TRBV28 and TRBJ2-5; D remains ambiguous. The germline V and J ends were trimmed by 5 bases and 6 bases, with 10 bases remaining between them. This CDR3 has 12 residues. CDR1 is MDHEN and CDR2 is SYDVKM in the germline V gene.

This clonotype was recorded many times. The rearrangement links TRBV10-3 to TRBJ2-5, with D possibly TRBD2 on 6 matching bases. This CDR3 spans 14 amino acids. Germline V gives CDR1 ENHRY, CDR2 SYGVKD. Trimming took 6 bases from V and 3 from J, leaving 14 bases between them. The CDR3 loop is CAISAVGGEETQYF. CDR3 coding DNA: TGTGCCATCAGCGCCGTAGGAGGGGAAGAGACCCAGTACTTC.

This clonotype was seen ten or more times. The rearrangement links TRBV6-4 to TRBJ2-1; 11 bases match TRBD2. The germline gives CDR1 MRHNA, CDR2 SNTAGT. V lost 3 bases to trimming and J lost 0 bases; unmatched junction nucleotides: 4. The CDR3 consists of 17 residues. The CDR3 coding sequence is TGTGCCAGCAGTGAACTAGCGGGGGACGCCTCCTACAATGAGCAGTTCTTC. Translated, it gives CASSELAGDASYNEQFF.

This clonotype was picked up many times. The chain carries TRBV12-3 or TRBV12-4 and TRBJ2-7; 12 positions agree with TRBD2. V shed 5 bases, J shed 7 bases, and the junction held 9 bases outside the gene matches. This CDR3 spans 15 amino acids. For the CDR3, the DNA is TGTGCCAGCAGTCCCCTAGCGGGAGGGCGGCAGGAGCAGTACTTC. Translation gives CASSPLAGGRQEQYF.

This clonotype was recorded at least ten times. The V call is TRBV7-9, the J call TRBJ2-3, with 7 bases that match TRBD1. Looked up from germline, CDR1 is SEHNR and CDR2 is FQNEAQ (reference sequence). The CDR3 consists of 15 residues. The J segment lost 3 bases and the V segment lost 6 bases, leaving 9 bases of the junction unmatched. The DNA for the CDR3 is TGTGCCAGCAGTCTAGGACAGGCCGGGACAGATACGCAGTATTTT. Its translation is CASSLGQAGTDTQYF.